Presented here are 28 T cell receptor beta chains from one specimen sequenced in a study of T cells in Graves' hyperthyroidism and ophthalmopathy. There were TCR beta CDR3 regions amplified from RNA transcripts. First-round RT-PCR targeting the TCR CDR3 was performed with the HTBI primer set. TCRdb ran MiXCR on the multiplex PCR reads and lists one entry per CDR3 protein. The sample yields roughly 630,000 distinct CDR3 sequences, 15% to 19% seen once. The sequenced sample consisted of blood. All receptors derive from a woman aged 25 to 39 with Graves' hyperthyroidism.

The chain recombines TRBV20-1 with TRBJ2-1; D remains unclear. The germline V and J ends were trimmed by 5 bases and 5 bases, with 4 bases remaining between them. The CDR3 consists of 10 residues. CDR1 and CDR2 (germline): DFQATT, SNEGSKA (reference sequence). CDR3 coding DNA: TGCAGTGCTGAGAACAATGAGCAGTTCTTC. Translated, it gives CSAENNEQFF.

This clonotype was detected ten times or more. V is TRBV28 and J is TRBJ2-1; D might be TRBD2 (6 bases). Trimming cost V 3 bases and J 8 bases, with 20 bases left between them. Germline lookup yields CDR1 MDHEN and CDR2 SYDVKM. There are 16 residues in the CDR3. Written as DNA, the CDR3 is TGTGCCAGCAGTTTCCGCGGGACCGCCGGTCGGGATGAGCAGTTCTTC. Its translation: CASSFRGTAGRDEQFF.

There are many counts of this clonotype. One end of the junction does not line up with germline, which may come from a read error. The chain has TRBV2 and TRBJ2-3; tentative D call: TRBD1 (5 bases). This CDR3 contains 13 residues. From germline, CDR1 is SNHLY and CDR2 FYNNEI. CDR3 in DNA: TGCGCCAGCAGAACAGGTAGCACAGATACGCAGTATTTT. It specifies CASRTGSTDTQYF.

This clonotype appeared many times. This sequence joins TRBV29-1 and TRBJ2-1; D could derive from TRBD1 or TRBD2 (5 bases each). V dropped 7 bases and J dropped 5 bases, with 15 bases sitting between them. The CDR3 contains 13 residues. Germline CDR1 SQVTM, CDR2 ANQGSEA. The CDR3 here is CSAGQGGHNEQFF. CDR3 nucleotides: TGCAGCGCGGGGCAGGGTGGCCACAATGAGCAGTTCTTC.

As DNA, the CDR3 is TGCGCCAGCAGCTTGTCGTCAGCCAAAGAGGACACTGAAGCTTTCTTT. Encoded protein: CASSLSSAKEDTEAFF. The chain links TRBV5-1 to TRBJ1-1, with unresolved D. CDR1 is SGHRS and CDR2 is YFSETQ in the germline V gene. This CDR3 comprises 16 residues. V lost 1 base and J lost 3, with 16 bases in between.

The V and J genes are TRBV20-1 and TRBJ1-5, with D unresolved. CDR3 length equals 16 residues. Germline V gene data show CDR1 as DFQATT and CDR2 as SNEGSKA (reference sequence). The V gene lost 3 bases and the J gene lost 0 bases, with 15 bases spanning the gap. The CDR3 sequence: CSARTSEHYSNQPQHF. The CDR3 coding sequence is TGCAGTGCTAGGACGTCGGAGCACTATAGCAATCAGCCCCAGCATTTT.

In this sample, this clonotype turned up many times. In DNA form, the CDR3 reads TGCGCCAGCAGCTTGGTTCCGGATACCTACGAGCAGTACTTC. As protein: CASSLVPDTYEQYF. The chain couples TRBV5-1 to TRBJ2-7; no clear D gene. CDR1 SGHRS and CDR2 YFSETQ come from the germline V gene. This CDR3 has 14 amino acids. V lost 0 bases and J 2 bases, leaving 9 bases between the germline ends.

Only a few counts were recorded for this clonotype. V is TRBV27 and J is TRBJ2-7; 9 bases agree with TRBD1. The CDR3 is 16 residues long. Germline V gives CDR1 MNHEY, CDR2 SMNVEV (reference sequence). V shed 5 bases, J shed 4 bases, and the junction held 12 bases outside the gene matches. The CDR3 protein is CASSPAPGTGWYEQYF. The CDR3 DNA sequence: TGTGCCAGCAGTCCCGCCCCAGGGACAGGGTGGTACGAGCAGTACTTC.

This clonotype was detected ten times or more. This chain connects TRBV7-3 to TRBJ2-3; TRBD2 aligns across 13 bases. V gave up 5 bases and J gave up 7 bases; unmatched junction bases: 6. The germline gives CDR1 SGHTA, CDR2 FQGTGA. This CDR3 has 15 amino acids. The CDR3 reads CASSRLAGGGHTQYF. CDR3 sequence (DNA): TGTGCCAGCAGCCGACTAGCGGGGGGAGGTCATACGCAGTATTTT.

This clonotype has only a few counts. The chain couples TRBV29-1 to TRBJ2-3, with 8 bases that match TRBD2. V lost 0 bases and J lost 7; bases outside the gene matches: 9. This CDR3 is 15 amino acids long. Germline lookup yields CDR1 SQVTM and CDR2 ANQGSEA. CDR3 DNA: TGCAGCGTTGAAGATTTCGGACTAGCAACATATACGCAGTATTTT. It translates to CSVEDFGLATYTQYF.

The CDR3 DNA is TGCAGTGCGCAGACCCCCCCGATAGTGAACACCGGGGAGCTGTTTTTT. It yields the protein CSAQTPPIVNTGELFF. The chain has TRBV20-1 and TRBJ2-2; D not certain. V lost 6 bases and J lost 1, with 18 bases in between. This CDR3 has 16 residues. Germline CDR1 DFQATT, CDR2 SNEGSKA (reference sequence).

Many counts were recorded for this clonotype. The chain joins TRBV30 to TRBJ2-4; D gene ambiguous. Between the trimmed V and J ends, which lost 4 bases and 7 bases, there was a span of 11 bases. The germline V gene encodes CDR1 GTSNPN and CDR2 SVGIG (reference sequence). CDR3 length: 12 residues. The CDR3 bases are TGTGCCTGGACGGCGCTCCCCAACATTCAGTACTTC. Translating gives CAWTALPNIQYF.

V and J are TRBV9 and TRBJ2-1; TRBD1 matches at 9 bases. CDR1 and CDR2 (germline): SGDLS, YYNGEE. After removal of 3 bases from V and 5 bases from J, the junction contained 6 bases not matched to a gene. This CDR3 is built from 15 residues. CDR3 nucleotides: TGTGCCAGCAGCGGAACGGGACAGGGTCACAATGAGCAGTTCTTC. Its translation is CASSGTGQGHNEQFF. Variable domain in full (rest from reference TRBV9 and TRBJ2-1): DSGVTQTPKHLITATGQRVTLRCSPRSGDLSVYWYQQSLDQGLQFLIQYYNGEERAKGNILERFSAQQFPDLHSELNLSSLELGDSALYFCASSGTGQGHNEQFFGPGTRLTVL.

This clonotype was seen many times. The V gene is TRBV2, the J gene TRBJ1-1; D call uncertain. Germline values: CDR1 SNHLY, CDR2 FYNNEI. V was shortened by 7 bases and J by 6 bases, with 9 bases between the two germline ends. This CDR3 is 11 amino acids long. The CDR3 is CASIGGSEAFF. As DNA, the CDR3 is TGTGCCAGCATCGGCGGTTCTGAAGCTTTCTTT.

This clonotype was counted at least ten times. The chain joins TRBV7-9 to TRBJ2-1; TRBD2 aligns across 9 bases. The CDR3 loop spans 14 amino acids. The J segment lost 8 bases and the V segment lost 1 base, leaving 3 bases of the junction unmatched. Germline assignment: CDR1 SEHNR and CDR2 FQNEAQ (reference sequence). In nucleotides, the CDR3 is TGTGCCAGCAGCTTAGGGACTAGCGTGGATGAGCAGTTCTTC. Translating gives CASSLGTSVDEQFF.

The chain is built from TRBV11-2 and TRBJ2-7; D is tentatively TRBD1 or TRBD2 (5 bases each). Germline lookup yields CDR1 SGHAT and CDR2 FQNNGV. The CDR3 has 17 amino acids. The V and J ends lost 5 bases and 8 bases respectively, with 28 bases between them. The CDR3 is CASSRLSGTDVLAQQYF. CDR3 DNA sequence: TGTGCCAGCAGCCGACTATCAGGGACGGATGTCCTAGCACAGCAGTACTTC.

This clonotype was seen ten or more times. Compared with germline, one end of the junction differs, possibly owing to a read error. The CDR3 region has the DNA TGTGCCAGCAGTTTAACTAGCGGGAGCTCCTACAATGAGCAGTTCTTC. This gives the protein CASSLTSGSSYNEQFF. The V call is TRBV5-1, the J call TRBJ2-1; 11 bases agree with TRBD2. The CDR3 totals 16 residues. Germline-derived CDR1 and CDR2 are SGHRS and YFSETQ.

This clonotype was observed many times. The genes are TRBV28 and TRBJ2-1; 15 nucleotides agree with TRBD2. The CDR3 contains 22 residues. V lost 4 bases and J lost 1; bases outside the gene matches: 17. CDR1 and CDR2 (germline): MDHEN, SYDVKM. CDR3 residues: CASSSQGGGGTSGRSSYNEQFF. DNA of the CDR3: TGTGCCAGCAGTTCCCAGGGGGGGGGTGGGACTAGCGGGAGGTCATCCTACAATGAGCAGTTCTTC.

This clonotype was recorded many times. The CDR3 nucleotides read TGTGCCAGCAGCTCCCCAGGTGAAGCTTTCTTT. Translating gives CASSSPGEAFF. The chain couples TRBV28 to TRBJ1-1; D gene unclear. This CDR3 is 11 amino acids long. The germline V and J ends were trimmed by 6 bases and 7 bases, with 9 bases remaining between them. Germline CDR1 is MDHEN and CDR2 is SYDVKM.

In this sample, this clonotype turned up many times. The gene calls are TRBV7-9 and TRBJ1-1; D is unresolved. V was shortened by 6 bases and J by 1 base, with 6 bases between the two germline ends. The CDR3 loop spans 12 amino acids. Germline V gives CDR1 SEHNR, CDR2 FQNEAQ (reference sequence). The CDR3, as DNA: TGTGCCAGCAGTTTTAGGAACACTGAAGCTTTCTTT. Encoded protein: CASSFRNTEAFF.

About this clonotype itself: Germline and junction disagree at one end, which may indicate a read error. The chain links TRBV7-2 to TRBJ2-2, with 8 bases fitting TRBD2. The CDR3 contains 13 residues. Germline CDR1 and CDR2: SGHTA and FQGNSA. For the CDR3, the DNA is TGTGCCAGCGGACCTGGACTAGCCGGGGAGCTGTCTTTT. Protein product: CASGPGLAGELSF.

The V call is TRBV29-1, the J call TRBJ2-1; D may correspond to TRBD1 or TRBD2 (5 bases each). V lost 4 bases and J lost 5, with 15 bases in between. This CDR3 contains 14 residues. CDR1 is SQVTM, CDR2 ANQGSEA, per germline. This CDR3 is CSVGGWDLNNEQFF. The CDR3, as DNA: TGCAGCGTTGGGGGCTGGGACCTCAACAATGAGCAGTTCTTC.

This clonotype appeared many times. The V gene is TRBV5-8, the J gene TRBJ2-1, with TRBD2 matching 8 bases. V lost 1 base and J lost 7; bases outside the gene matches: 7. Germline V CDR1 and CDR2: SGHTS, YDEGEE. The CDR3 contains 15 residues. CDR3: CASSLWAGGRNEQFF. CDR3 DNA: TGTGCCAGCAGCTTGTGGGCGGGAGGAAGGAATGAGCAGTTCTTC.

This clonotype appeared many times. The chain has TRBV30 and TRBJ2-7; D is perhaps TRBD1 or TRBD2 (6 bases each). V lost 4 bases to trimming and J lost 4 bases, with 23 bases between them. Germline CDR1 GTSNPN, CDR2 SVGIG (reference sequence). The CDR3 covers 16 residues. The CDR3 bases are TGTGCCTGGATCCTATCTCTGGAGGGGGGTTATTACGAGCAGTACTTC. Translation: CAWILSLEGGYYEQYF.

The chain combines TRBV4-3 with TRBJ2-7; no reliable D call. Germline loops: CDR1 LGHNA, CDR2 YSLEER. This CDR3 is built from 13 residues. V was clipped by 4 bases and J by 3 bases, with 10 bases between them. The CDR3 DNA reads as TGCGCCAGCAGCCCCTCCGTATACTACGAGCAGTACTTC. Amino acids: CASSPSVYYEQYF.

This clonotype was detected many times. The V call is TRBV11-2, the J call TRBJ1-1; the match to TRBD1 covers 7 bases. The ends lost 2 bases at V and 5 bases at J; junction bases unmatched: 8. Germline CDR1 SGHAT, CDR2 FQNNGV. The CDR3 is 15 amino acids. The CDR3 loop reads CASSLPVQGQTEAFF. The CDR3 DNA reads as TGTGCCAGCAGCTTACCCGTACAGGGGCAGACTGAAGCTTTCTTT.

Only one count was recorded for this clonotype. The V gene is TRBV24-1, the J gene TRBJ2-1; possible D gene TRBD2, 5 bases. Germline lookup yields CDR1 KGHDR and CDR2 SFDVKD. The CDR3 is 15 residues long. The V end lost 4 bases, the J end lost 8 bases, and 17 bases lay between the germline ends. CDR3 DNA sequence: TGTGCCACCAGTGAGTACCCCGCGGGTGGGGATGAGCAGTTCTTC. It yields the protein CATSEYPAGGDEQFF.

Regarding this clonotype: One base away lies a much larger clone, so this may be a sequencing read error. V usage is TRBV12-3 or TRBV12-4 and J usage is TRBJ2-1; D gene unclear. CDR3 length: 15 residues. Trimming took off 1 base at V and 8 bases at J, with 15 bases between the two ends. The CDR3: CASSLVLATDDEQFF. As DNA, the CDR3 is TGTGCCAGCAGTTTAGTATTAGCTACAGACGATGAGCAGTTCTTC.